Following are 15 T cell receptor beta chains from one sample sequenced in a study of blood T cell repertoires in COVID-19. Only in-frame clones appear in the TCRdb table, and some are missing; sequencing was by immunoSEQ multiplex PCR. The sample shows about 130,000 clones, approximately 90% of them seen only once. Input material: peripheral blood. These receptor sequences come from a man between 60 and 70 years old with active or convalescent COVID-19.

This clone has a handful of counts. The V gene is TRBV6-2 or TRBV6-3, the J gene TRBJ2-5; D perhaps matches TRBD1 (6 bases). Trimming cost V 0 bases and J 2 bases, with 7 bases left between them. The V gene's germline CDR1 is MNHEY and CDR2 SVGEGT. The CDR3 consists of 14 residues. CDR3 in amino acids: CASSYSQGQETQYF. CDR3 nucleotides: TGTGCCAGCAGTTACTCCCAGGGGCAAGAGACCCAGTACTTC.

The CDR3 region has the DNA TGTGCCAGCAGCTTGTTCCAGCGGGGATTCACAGATACGCAGTATTTT. This translates into CASSLFQRGFTDTQYF. This sequence joins TRBV5-4 and TRBJ2-3; 7 bases map to TRBD2. The CDR3 consists of 16 residues. From germline, CDR1 is SGHNT and CDR2 YYREEE (reference sequence). Trimming cost V 1 base and J 2 bases; bases outside gene matches: 7.

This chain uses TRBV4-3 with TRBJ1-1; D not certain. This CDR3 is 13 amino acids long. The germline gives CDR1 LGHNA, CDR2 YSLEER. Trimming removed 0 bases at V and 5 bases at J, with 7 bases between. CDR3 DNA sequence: TGCGCCAGCAGCCAAGATAGGCGGACTGAAGCTTTCTTT. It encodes CASSQDRRTEAFF.

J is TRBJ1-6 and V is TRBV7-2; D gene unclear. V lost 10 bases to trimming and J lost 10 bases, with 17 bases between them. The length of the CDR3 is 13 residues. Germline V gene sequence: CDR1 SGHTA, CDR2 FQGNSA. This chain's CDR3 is CATSFGGRSPLHF. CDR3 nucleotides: TGTGCCACCTCCTTCGGCGGGAGATCACCCCTCCACTTT.

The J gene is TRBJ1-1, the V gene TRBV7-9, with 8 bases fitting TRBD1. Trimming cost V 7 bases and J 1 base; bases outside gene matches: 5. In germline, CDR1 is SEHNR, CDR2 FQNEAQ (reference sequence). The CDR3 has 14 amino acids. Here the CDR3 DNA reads TGTGCCAGCACCCGGACAGGGACGAACACTGAAGCTTTCTTT. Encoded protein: CASTRTGTNTEAFF.

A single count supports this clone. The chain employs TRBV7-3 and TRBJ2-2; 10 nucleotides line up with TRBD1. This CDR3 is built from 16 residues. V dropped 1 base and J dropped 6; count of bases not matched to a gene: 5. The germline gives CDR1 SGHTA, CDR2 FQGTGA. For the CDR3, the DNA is TGTGCCAGCAGCTTAAGGGGGACAGGGGACGCCGGGGAGCTGTTTTTT. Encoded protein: CASSLRGTGDAGELFF.

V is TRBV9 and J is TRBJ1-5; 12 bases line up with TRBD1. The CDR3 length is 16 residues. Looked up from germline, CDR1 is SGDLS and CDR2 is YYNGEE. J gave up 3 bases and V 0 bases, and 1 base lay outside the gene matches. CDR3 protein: CASSVGGQGANQPQHF. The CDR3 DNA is TGTGCCAGCAGCGTAGGGGGACAGGGGGCCAATCAGCCCCAGCATTTT.

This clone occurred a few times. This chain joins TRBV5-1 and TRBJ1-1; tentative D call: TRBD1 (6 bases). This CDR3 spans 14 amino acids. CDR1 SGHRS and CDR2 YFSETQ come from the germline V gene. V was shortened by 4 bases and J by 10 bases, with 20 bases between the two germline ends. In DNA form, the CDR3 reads TGCGCCAGCAGCGCCGGACAGCGAAGGGTGACAGCTTTCTTT. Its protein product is CASSAGQRRVTAFF. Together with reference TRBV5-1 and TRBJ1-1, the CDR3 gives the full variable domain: KAGVTQTPRYLIKTRGQQVTLSCSPISGHRSVSWYQQTPGQGLQFLFEYFSETQRNKGNFPGRFSGRQFSNSRSEMNVSTLELGDSALYLCASSAGQRRVTAFFGQGTRLTVV.

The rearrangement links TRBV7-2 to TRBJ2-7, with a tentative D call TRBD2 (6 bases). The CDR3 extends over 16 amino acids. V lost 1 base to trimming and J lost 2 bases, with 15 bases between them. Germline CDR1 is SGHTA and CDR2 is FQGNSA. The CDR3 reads CASSLDPPGLAYEQYF. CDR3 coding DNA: TGTGCCAGCAGCTTAGATCCGCCGGGACTCGCCTACGAGCAGTACTTC. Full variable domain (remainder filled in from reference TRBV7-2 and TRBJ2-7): GAGVSQSPSNKVTEKGKDVELRCDPISGHTALYWYRQSLGQGLEFLIYFQGNSAPDKSGLPSDRFSAERTGGSVSTLTIQRTQQEDSAVYLCASSLDPPGLAYEQYFGPGTRLTVT.

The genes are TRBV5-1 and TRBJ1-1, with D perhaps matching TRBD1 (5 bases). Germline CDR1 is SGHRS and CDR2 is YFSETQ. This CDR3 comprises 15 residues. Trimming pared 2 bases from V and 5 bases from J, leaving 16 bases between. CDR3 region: CASSFQLGGETEAFF. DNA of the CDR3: TGCGCCAGCAGCTTCCAGTTGGGGGGGGAAACTGAAGCTTTCTTT.

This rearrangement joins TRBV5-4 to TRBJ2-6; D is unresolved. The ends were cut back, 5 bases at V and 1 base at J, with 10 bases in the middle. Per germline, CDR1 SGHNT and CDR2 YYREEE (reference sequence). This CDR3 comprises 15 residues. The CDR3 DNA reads TGTGCCAGCAGTTCCCCAGGATCTGGGGCCAACGTCCTGACTTTC. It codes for CASSSPGSGANVLTF.

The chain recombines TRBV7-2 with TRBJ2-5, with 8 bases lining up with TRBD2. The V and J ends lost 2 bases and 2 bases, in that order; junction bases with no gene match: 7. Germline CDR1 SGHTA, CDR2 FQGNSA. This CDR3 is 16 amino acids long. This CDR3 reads CASSLTGLGTQETQYF. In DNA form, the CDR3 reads TGTGCCAGCAGCTTAACGGGACTAGGGACTCAAGAGACCCAGTACTTC.

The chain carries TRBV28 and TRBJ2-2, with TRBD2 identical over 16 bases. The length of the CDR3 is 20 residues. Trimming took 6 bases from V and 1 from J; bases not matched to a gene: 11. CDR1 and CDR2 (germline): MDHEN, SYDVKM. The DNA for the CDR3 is TGTGCCAGCAGACGTCCGGGGGGACTAGCGGGAGGGGTGAACACCGGGGAGCTGTTTTTT. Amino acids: CASRRPGGLAGGVNTGELFF.

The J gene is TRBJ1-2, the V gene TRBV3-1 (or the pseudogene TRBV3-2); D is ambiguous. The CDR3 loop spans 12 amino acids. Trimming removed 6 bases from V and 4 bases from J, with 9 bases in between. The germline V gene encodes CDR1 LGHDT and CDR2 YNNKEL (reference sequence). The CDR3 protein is CASRSSSYGYTF. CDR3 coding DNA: TGTGCCAGCAGATCCTCGTCCTATGGCTACACCTTC.

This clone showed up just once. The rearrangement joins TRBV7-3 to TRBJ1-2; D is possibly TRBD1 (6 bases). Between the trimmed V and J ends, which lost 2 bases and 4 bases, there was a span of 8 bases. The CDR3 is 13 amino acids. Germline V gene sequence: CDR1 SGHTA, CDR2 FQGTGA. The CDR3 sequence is CASSLPGVYGYTF. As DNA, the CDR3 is TGTGCCAGCAGCTTACCAGGGGTCTATGGCTACACCTTC.